The rows below give T cell receptor beta chains drawn from one sample of a study of blood T cell repertoires in COVID-19. The method was immunoSEQ multiplex PCR; TCRdb's version includes in-frame clones alone and lacks a portion of them. Here the sample spans 200,000 to 300,000 clones, roughly 86% being singletons. Sequenced: peripheral blood. These receptors originate from a woman in her seventies with active or convalescent COVID-19. Both conserved end residues are part of each CDR3. Fields, in order: V gene, CDR3 protein.

>TRBV20-1
CSASTRDRGLNYGYTF
>TRBV7-2
CASSPGTSFGNEQFF
>TRBV11-3
CASSTRTGGITSHNEQFF
>TRBV7-2
CASSLSRGVGRLFF
>TRBV24-1
CATTEGQNTEAFF
>TRBV5-8
CASVENRVGYTF
>TRBV6-5
CASRVLGTGGNIQYF
>TRBV27
CASKTVGEKLFF
>TRBV19
CASSTFGQTYEQYF
>TRBV24-1
CATSDSPGSRGYTF
>TRBV7-9
CASSLGGTGRGTEAFF
>TRBV2
CASTGRGDRVVGEQYF
>TRBV2
CASEEGVSYNSPLHF
>TRBV4-2
CASSQDRGGAGTNEKLFF
>TRBV3-1/TRBV3-2
CASNKPGTGEDGYTF
>TRBV6-5
CASSYFLGTGNSPLHF
>TRBV7-2
CASSLATRLGYTF
>TRBV6-2/TRBV6-3
CASSTRESGWAGELFF
>TRBV7-8
CASSLRRGLAGGQETQYF
>TRBV7-6
CASSPEQANSNQPQHF
>TRBV18
CASSIAAGNTIYF
>TRBV7-9
CASTQGVAGELFF
>TRBV6-5
CASSYRTEGHGYTF
>TRBV11-2
CASSLVLLSNTEAFF
>TRBV15
CATSSQQGVYGYTF
>TRBV24-1
CATSDPQGSTGYTF
>TRBV7-9
CASSLSGTGENTIYF
>TRBV7-8
CASSLGRLRGGASTDTQYF